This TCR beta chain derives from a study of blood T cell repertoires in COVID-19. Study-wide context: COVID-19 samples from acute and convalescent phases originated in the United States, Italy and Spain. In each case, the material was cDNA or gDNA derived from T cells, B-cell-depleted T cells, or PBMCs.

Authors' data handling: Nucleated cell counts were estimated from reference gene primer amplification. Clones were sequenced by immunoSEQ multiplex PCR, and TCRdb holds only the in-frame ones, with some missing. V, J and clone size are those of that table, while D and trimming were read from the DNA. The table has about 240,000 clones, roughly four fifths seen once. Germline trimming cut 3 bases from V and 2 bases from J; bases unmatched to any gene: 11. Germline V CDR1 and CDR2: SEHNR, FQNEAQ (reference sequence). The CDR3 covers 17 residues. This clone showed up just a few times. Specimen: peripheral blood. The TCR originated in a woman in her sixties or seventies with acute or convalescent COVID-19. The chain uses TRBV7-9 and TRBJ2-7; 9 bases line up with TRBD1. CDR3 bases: TGTGCCAGCAGCTTGGGACAGGGAATCCTCGGTGCCTACGAGCAGTACTTC. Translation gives CASSLGQGILGAYEQYF.